The 18 T cell receptor beta chains listed next were all sequenced from one sample in a study of blood T cell repertoires in COVID-19. Sequencing was performed with immunoSEQ multiplex PCR; in TCRdb, only in-frame clones are kept and a portion is missing. Here the sample spans 210,000 or so clones, roughly 90% being singletons. The sequenced material came from peripheral blood. These receptors came from a man aged 35 to 55 with active or convalescent COVID-19.

This sequence joins TRBV9 and TRBJ2-6; 8 bases line up with TRBD1. Germline values: CDR1 SGDLS, CDR2 YYNGEE. The CDR3 runs 16 residues. V dropped 4 bases and J dropped 4; count of bases not matched to a gene: 7. The CDR3 coding sequence is TGTGCCAGCAGCCCCCACAGGGGGGTAGGGGCCAACGTCCTGACTTTC. This translates into CASSPHRGVGANVLTF.

This chain links TRBV6-8 with TRBJ2-3; 10 nucleotides match TRBD2. Per the germline V gene, CDR1 is MNHGY and CDR2 is SAAAGT. The CDR3 length is 14 residues. Unmatched junction bases numbered 2, after V lost 6 bases and J lost 2 bases. This CDR3 reads CASRLAGITDTQYF. Here the CDR3 DNA reads TGTGCCAGCAGACTAGCGGGGATCACAGATACGCAGTATTTT.

The chain carries TRBV11-2 and TRBJ2-1, with D possibly being TRBD2 (5 bases). The CDR3 covers 15 residues. The germline gives CDR1 SGHAT, CDR2 FQNNGV. Trimming removed 4 bases from V and 0 bases from J, with 10 bases in between. The CDR3 reads CASSSDFSSYNEQFF. The CDR3 bases are TGTGCCAGCAGCTCGGACTTTAGCTCCTACAATGAGCAGTTCTTC.

A single count supports this clone. The chain combines TRBV19 with TRBJ2-1; 9 bases are shared with TRBD1. The CDR3 consists of 18 residues. Germline V lookup: CDR1 LNHDA, CDR2 SQIVND (reference sequence). V gave up 5 bases and J gave up 1 base; unmatched junction bases: 12. The CDR3 DNA is TGTGCCAGTAGTCTCCCCCCGGGACAGGGACGATCCTACAATGAGCAGTTCTTC. Translated: CASSLPPGQGRSYNEQFF.

The chain employs TRBV28 and TRBJ2-1, with D possibly matching TRBD2 (5 bases). V was trimmed by 6 bases and J by 3 bases, leaving 12 bases between them. CDR3 length equals 14 residues. CDR1 and CDR2 from the germline V gene are MDHEN and SYDVKM. CDR3 region: CASRLTGDYNEQFF. The CDR3 DNA sequence: TGTGCCAGCAGACTTACCGGGGACTACAATGAGCAGTTCTTC.

The chain has TRBV2 and TRBJ1-2; 9 bases are a match to TRBD1. From germline, CDR1 is SNHLY and CDR2 FYNNEI. This CDR3 has 15 residues. Trimming cost V 5 bases and J 8 bases; bases outside gene matches: 12. The CDR3 loop is CASSRGQGEVVGYTF. The CDR3 region has the DNA TGTGCCAGCAGTCGGGGACAGGGTGAGGTGGTCGGCTACACCTTC.

This CDR3 is CASSSRSGANVLTF. CDR3 DNA sequence: TGTGCCAGCAGTTCCCGCTCTGGGGCCAACGTCCTGACTTTC. The rearrangement joins TRBV27 to TRBJ2-6; no firm D call. This CDR3 region has 14 residues. Germline CDR1 MNHEY, CDR2 SMNVEV (reference sequence). The germline V and J ends were trimmed by 4 bases and 0 bases, with 4 bases remaining between them.

The chain recombines TRBV6-1 with TRBJ2-4; no clear D gene. Germline V CDR1 and CDR2: MNHNS, SASEGT. V was shortened by 1 base and J by 8 bases, with 15 bases between the two germline ends. The CDR3 length is 15 residues. CDR3 nucleotide sequence: TGTGCCAGCAGTGAAGGTAGGATTAGCATGCACATTCAGTACTTC. It specifies CASSEGRISMHIQYF.

The rearrangement uses TRBV5-6 and TRBJ2-3, with 10 bases aligning to TRBD2. Per the germline V gene, CDR1 is SGHDT and CDR2 is YYEEEE. The CDR3 runs 16 residues. Trimming took 5 bases from V and 4 from J; bases not matched to a gene: 10. CDR3 in DNA: TGTGCCAGCAGGGACGGAAGCGGGAGGGGAGCAGATACGCAGTATTTT. This codes for CASRDGSGRGADTQYF.

This clone was observed once. J is TRBJ2-5 and V is TRBV12-5; D might be TRBD1 (6 bases). The CDR3 sequence is 19 residues long. Per the germline V gene, CDR1 is LGHNT and CDR2 is FRNRAP. V lost 0 bases to trimming and J lost 4 bases, with 24 bases between them. The CDR3 loop reads CASGLVPVQGKGVGETQYF. CDR3 nucleotide sequence: TGTGCTAGTGGTTTGGTACCGGTGCAGGGGAAAGGTGTGGGAGAGACCCAGTACTTC.

The chain recombines TRBV11-2 with TRBJ2-3, with D possibly being TRBD2 (7 bases). V shed 2 bases and J shed 6 bases, with 18 bases lying between them. The CDR3 consists of 16 residues. Germline-derived CDR1 and CDR2 are SGHAT and FQNNGV. CDR3 protein: CASSLRGMGGPDTQYF. The CDR3 region has the DNA TGTGCCAGCAGCTTAAGGGGGATGGGGGGGCCGGATACGCAGTATTTT.

V gene TRBV19 combines with J gene TRBJ1-2; possible D gene TRBD1, 6 bases. The CDR3 contains 14 residues. Per the germline V gene, CDR1 is LNHDA and CDR2 is SQIVND (reference sequence). V lost 3 bases, J lost 0 bases, and 8 bases lay in between. The CDR3 sequence: CASSIRQANYGYTF. The DNA of the CDR3 is TGTGCCAGTAGTATTCGACAGGCTAACTATGGCTACACCTTC.

CDR3 region: CASSLWADSRTDTQYF. CDR3 DNA sequence: TGTGCCAGCAGTTTATGGGCGGACTCCCGCACAGATACGCAGTATTTT. The gene calls are TRBV28 and TRBJ2-3; possibly TRBD2 for D (5 bases). Deletions cut 0 bases from V and 1 base from J, with 11 bases between. Looked up from germline, CDR1 is MDHEN and CDR2 is SYDVKM. The CDR3 covers 16 residues.

This chain joins TRBV19 and TRBJ1-1, with a tentative D call TRBD1 (6 bases). CDR3 length equals 14 residues. The V end was cut by 3 bases, the J end by 8 bases, with 16 bases between. Looked up from germline, CDR1 is LNHDA and CDR2 is SQIVND (reference sequence). CDR3 amino acids: CASSIGAGVEEAFF. The CDR3 nucleotides are TGTGCCAGTAGTATCGGGGCAGGGGTGGAGGAAGCTTTCTTT.

V and J are TRBV18 and TRBJ1-5; 7 positions match TRBD1. In germline, CDR1 is KGHSH, CDR2 LQKENI. The CDR3 runs to 14 residues. Trimming removed 6 bases from V and 6 bases from J; junction bases left unmatched: 8. The CDR3 DNA reads as TGTGCCAGCTCCCTCGGACAGGCGGGTCAGCCCCAGCATTTT. Its translation is CASSLGQAGQPQHF.

The chain combines TRBV28 with TRBJ1-2, with 7 bases fitting TRBD1. CDR1 and CDR2 from the germline V gene are MDHEN and SYDVKM. Trimming cost V 4 bases and J 8 bases; bases outside gene matches: 4. The CDR3 is 12 residues long. In DNA form, the CDR3 reads TGTGCCAGCAGTTCAAGGGGGCTCGGCTACACCTTC. Its protein is CASSSRGLGYTF.

The J gene is TRBJ1-5, the V gene TRBV11-2; 11 nucleotides agree with TRBD1. Germline V gene data show CDR1 as SGHAT and CDR2 as FQNNGV. This CDR3 comprises 15 residues. The V gene end was trimmed by 1 base and the J gene end by 5 bases; junction bases not matched to a gene: 1. The CDR3 loop is CASSLGTGGYQPQHF. Here the CDR3 DNA reads TGTGCCAGCAGCTTAGGGACAGGGGGCTATCAGCCCCAGCATTTT.

The genes are TRBV5-1 and TRBJ1-4; TRBD1 might be the D (5 bases). This CDR3 is 15 amino acids long. Germline-derived CDR1 and CDR2 are SGHRS and YFSETQ. Deletions cut 3 bases from V and 8 bases from J, with 17 bases between. CDR3 sequence (DNA): TGCGCCAGCAGCTGGCCGGGACGTGGAGGGGAAAAACTGTTTTTT. Translated, it gives CASSWPGRGGEKLFF.